The 23 T cell receptor beta chains listed next were all sequenced from one sample in a study of beta chain features in type 1 diabetes (dated by TCRdb to 2016 to 2019). Receptor amplification or capture employed the immunoSEQ multiplex PCR assay. The High Capacity cDNA Reverse Transcription Kit was used to reverse transcribe all of the isolated RNA, meaning that expressed TCRB transcripts were what got sequenced. TCRdb stores this immuneACCESS table with in-frame sequences only. Part of the clones is absent; in the studies checked, under half of the shortfall reflects unresolved V genes, and no reason is known for the rest. This sample comprises 160,000 or so clones, about 9% of them detected only once. The ten largest make up over 0.45% of the sample. These TCRs' antigens remain unknown. The full study reports these points: Type 1 diabetes patients showed a moderate but significant shortening of TCRB CDR3 length in all four CD4+ subsets.

Sample: central memory CD4+ T cells from blood. The receptor source for this set is a woman between 18 and 29 years old with type 1 diabetes.

This clone was observed a few times. This sequence joins TRBV14 and TRBJ2-1; no firm D call. V dropped 4 bases and J dropped 5 bases, with 12 bases sitting between them. The CDR3 sequence is 14 residues long. Looked up from germline, CDR1 is SGHDN and CDR2 is FVKESK. The CDR3 is CASSPSGLNNEQFF. In nucleotides, the CDR3 is TGTGCCAGCAGCCCCAGTGGCCTGAACAATGAGCAGTTCTTC. Together with reference TRBV14 and TRBJ2-1, the CDR3 gives the full variable domain: EAGVTQFPSHSVIEKGQTVTLRCDPISGHDNLYWYRRVMGKEIKFLLHFVKESKQDESGMPNNRFLAERTGGTYSTLKVQPAELEDSGVYFCASSPSGLNNEQFFGPGTRLTVL.

The chain has TRBV11-3 and TRBJ1-1; no firm D call. V lost 3 bases to trimming and J lost 2 bases, with 7 bases between them. The CDR3 runs to 13 residues. Germline CDR1 and CDR2: SGHNT and YENEEA. CDR3 sequence (DNA): TGTGCCAGCAGCTTCCAGGTCAACACTGAAGCTTTCTTT. Its protein is CASSFQVNTEAFF. Combining the CDR3 with reference TRBV11-3 and TRBJ1-1 gives the whole variable domain EAGVVQSPRYKIIEKKQPVAFWCNPISGHNTLYWYLQNLGQGPELLIRYENEEAVDDSQLPKDRFSAERLKGVDSTLKIQPAELGDSAVYLCASSFQVNTEAFFGQGTRLTVV.

The rearrangement joins TRBV15 to TRBJ1-5; the D is unclear. The germline V gene has CDR1 LNHNV and CDR2 YYDKDF (reference sequence). The CDR3 length is 15 residues. Trimming cost V 3 bases and J 4 bases, with 13 bases left between them. The CDR3 nucleotides read TGTGCCACCAGCAGTATAAGCACGGGAAATCAGCCCCAGCATTTT. Its protein is CATSSISTGNQPQHF.

The sample holds a few counts of this clone. This sequence joins TRBV4-2 and TRBJ2-5; D might be TRBD1 (6 bases). V lost 0 bases and J 4 bases, leaving 15 bases between the germline ends. The germline V gene encodes CDR1 LGHNA and CDR2 YNFKEQ. This CDR3 comprises 16 residues. The CDR3 protein is CASSQEARGWGETQYF. The CDR3 DNA reads TGTGCCAGCAGCCAAGAGGCCAGGGGATGGGGAGAGACCCAGTACTTC.

V gene TRBV7-2 combines with J gene TRBJ2-7; D remains ambiguous. Germline CDR1 and CDR2: SGHTA and FQGNSA. The CDR3 has 15 residues. V lost 0 bases, J lost 0 bases, and 9 bases lay in between. The CDR3 DNA sequence: TGTGCCAGCAGCTTAGCGGCACTACCCTCCTACGAGCAGTACTTC. This gives the protein CASSLAALPSYEQYF.

In its sample, this clone was seen a few times. The CDR3 sequence is CASRRQGGNTGELFF. CDR3 nucleotides: TGTGCCAGCAGGCGACAGGGTGGGAACACCGGGGAGCTGTTTTTT. The rearrangement links TRBV28 to TRBJ2-2, with 7 nucleotides matching TRBD1. The V gene end was trimmed by 6 bases and the J gene end by 1 base; junction bases not matched to a gene: 5. Germline loops: CDR1 MDHEN, CDR2 SYDVKM. The CDR3 totals 15 residues.

This clone was counted only a few times. The V call is TRBV30, the J call TRBJ2-3, with 8 bases fitting TRBD1. V lost 6 bases to trimming and J lost 4 bases; unmatched junction nucleotides: 12. Per the germline V gene, CDR1 is GTSNPN and CDR2 is SVGIG (reference sequence). CDR3 length: 15 residues. The CDR3: CACTLGQGVSDTQYF. The CDR3 region has the DNA TGTGCCTGCACCCTCGGACAGGGAGTCTCAGATACGCAGTATTTT.

V is TRBV27 and J is TRBJ2-1; 7 nucleotides match TRBD1. This CDR3 region has 16 residues. J lost 0 bases, V lost 6 bases, and 8 bases had no gene match. Germline lookup yields CDR1 MNHEY and CDR2 SMNVEV (reference sequence). The CDR3 here is CASSPVWDSSYNEQFF. DNA of the CDR3: TGTGCCAGCAGCCCAGTGTGGGACAGCTCCTACAATGAGCAGTTCTTC.

As concerns this clone: The same CDR3 is also encoded by other DNA sequences in this sample. The rearrangement uses TRBV28 and TRBJ1-2; D not certain. With 3 bases removed from V and 5 bases from J, the gap between germline ends came to 13 bases. This CDR3 has 14 amino acids. The germline V gene has CDR1 MDHEN and CDR2 SYDVKM. CDR3 sequence (DNA): TGTGCCAGCAGTTTGGGAGGGTCTGGGTATGGCTACACCTTC. It translates to CASSLGGSGYGYTF.

The chain recombines TRBV18 with TRBJ1-5, with unresolved D. With 3 bases removed from V and 0 bases from J, the gap between germline ends came to 12 bases. The CDR3 is 16 residues long. Germline V gives CDR1 KGHSH, CDR2 LQKENI. CDR3 nucleotide sequence: TGTGCCAGCTCACCTAGAAGGGCGGGTAGCAATCAGCCCCAGCATTTT. Translation gives CASSPRRAGSNQPQHF.

The rearrangement uses TRBV7-6 and TRBJ1-3; 9 nucleotides align to TRBD1. This CDR3 is built from 15 residues. Germline trimming cut 3 bases from V and 4 bases from J; bases unmatched to any gene: 4. The germline V gene encodes CDR1 SGHVS and CDR2 FNYEAQ. DNA for the CDR3: TGTGCCAGCAGCTTGGAGGGACAGGGCGGAAACACCATATATTTT. It specifies CASSLEGQGGNTIYF.

This sequence joins TRBV19 and TRBJ1-5; D uncertain. This CDR3 has 18 amino acids. Looked up from germline, CDR1 is LNHDA and CDR2 is SQIVND (reference sequence). Trimming cost V 3 bases and J 0 bases, with 18 bases left between them. The CDR3 here is CASSILEQTTYSNQPQHF. Written as DNA, the CDR3 is TGTGCCAGTAGTATCTTGGAACAGACGACCTATAGCAATCAGCCCCAGCATTTT.

This clone was seen only a few times. The chain's CDR3 is CASSLGGYGYTF. CDR3 sequence (DNA): TGTGCCAGCAGCTTAGGAGGGTACGGCTACACCTTC. This sequence joins TRBV5-6 and TRBJ1-2; D unclear. This CDR3 is 12 amino acids long. The V gene lost 2 bases and the J gene lost 8 bases, with 10 bases spanning the gap. In germline, CDR1 is SGHDT, CDR2 YYEEEE.

This clone showed up just a few times. The chain uses TRBV6-6 and TRBJ1-1; the match to TRBD1 covers 9 bases. The CDR3 contains 15 residues. The V and J ends lost 5 bases and 2 bases, in that order; junction bases with no gene match: 6. Germline CDR1 reads MNHNY; CDR2 reads SVGAGI (reference sequence). DNA of the CDR3: TGTGCCAGCAGTCGGGGACAGGGCTACAACACTGAAGCTTTCTTT. It yields the protein CASSRGQGYNTEAFF.

This clone was recorded a few times. The V call is TRBV13, the J call TRBJ2-3, with D maybe TRBD2 (6 bases). The CDR3 spans 13 residues. The V end lost 6 bases, the J end lost 5 bases, and 12 bases lay between the germline ends. Germline V CDR1 and CDR2: PRHDT, FYEKMQ (reference sequence). This CDR3 is CASRLANEDTQYF. DNA for the CDR3: TGTGCCAGCAGGCTAGCGAACGAAGATACGCAGTATTTT.

J is TRBJ1-1 and V is TRBV5-1, with 7 bases lining up with TRBD1. The trim removed 0 bases at V and 4 bases at J, leaving 3 bases unmatched. From germline, CDR1 is SGHRS and CDR2 YFSETQ. The CDR3 is 14 residues long. CDR3 nucleotide sequence: TGCGCCAGCAGCTTGGGGGGACAGAGCACTGAAGCTTTCTTT. Translating gives CASSLGGQSTEAFF.

This clone was observed many times. The chain is built from TRBV18 and TRBJ2-7; D is ambiguous. The CDR3 loop spans 10 amino acids. The germline V gene has CDR1 KGHSH and CDR2 LQKENI. V was clipped by 5 bases and J by 6 bases, with 5 bases between them. The CDR3 nucleotides read TGTGCCAGCTCAGGGCGCGAGCAGTACTTC. As protein: CASSGREQYF.

This clone occurred a few times. This same CDR3 is encoded by further DNA sequences in the sample. The chain is built from TRBV4-3 and TRBJ2-7, with TRBD1 matching 7 bases. CDR1 is LGHNA and CDR2 is YSLEER in the germline V gene. Unmatched junction bases numbered 4, after V lost 4 bases and J lost 1 base. This CDR3 spans 14 amino acids. The CDR3 is CASSRDRESYEQYF. DNA of the CDR3: TGCGCCAGCAGCCGTGACAGGGAATCCTACGAGCAGTACTTC.

This chain connects TRBV7-2 to TRBJ2-3; D is uncertain. V lost 4 bases and J lost 2, with 7 bases in between. This CDR3 has 13 amino acids. The germline V gene has CDR1 SGHTA and CDR2 FQGNSA. The CDR3 loop is CASSYQYTDTQYF. The CDR3 nucleotides are TGTGCCAGCAGCTACCAGTACACAGATACGCAGTATTTT.

This clone was detected only a few times. The J gene is TRBJ2-3, the V gene TRBV30; 8 nucleotides match TRBD1. The CDR3 runs to 14 residues. The junction had 7 bases not matched to a gene; V was cut back by 4 bases and J by 4 bases. Germline V gene lookup returns CDR1 GTSNPN and CDR2 SVGIG (reference sequence). This chain's CDR3 is CAWNVQGVPDTQYF. Written as DNA, the CDR3 is TGTGCCTGGAACGTACAGGGGGTCCCAGATACGCAGTATTTT.

The chain has TRBV7-9 and TRBJ1-1; D remains unclear. This CDR3 has 15 residues. Germline V CDR1 and CDR2: SEHNR, FQNEAQ (reference sequence). Trimming cost V 4 bases and J 1 base, with 13 bases left between them. The CDR3, as DNA: TGTGCCAGCAGCTCCGGGCCCCTAGCGAACACTGAAGCTTTCTTT. Translated: CASSSGPLANTEAFF.

The V and J genes are TRBV2 and TRBJ1-2, with TRBD1 identical over 8 bases. Germline CDR1 is SNHLY and CDR2 is FYNNEI. J lost 3 bases, V lost 6 bases, and 6 bases had no gene match. The CDR3 loop spans 14 amino acids. CDR3 sequence: CASRRTGRDYGYTF. Written as DNA, the CDR3 is TGTGCCAGCAGGCGGACAGGGCGAGACTATGGCTACACCTTC.

The chain joins TRBV19 to TRBJ2-5; D unclear. Germline V lookup: CDR1 LNHDA, CDR2 SQIVND (reference sequence). V lost 6 bases and J lost 0, with 17 bases in between. The CDR3 extends over 16 amino acids. For the CDR3, the DNA is TGTGCCAGTAGCCCTTCCTGGGCCAGACACCAAGAGACCCAGTACTTC. It yields the protein CASSPSWARHQETQYF.